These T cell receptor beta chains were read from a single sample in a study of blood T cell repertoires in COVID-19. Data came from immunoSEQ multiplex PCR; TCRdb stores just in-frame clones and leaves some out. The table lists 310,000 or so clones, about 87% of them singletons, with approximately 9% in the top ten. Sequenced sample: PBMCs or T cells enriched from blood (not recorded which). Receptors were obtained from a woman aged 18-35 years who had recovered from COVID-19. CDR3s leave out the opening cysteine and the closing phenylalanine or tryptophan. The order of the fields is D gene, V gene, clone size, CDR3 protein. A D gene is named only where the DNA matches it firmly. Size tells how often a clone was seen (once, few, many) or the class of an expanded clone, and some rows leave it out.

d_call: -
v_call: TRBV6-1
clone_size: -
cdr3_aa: ASSEVQGVSSYEQY

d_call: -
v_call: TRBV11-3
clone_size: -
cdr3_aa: ASSLDSGVVDTQY

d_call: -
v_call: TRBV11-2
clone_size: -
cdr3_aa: ASSLFGGQGYT

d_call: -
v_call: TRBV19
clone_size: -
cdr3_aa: ASGRTHYNSPLH

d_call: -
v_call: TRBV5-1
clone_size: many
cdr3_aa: ASKSSWDSNTGELF

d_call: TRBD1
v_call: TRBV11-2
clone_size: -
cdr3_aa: ASSGTGNRGYT

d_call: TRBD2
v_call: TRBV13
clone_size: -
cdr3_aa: ASSLEGSGRAFKY

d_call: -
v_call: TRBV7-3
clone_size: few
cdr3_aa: ASSLEGGQPQH

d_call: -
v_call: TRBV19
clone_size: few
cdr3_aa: ASSRAGSGNTIY

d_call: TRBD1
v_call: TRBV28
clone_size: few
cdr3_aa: ASSFQGARVRWNGYT

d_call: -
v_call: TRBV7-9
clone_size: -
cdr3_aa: ASSLRAGRESYGYT

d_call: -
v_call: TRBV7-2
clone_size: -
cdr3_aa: ASSRAGNAAEQF

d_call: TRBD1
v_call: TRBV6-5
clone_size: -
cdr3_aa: ASRTDRVGYGYT

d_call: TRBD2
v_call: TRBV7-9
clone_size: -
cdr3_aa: ASSGLAGYTGELF

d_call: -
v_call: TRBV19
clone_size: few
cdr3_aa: ASSENRENTEAF

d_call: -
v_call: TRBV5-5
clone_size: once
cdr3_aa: ASSLAPPLFYEQY

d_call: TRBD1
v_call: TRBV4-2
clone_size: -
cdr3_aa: ASSQKETGELNTEAF

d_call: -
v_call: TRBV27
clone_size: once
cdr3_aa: ASSLGGDYGYT

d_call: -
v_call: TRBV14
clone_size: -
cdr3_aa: ASSLGNTGELF

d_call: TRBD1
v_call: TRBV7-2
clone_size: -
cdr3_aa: ASSSGTGAAYEQY

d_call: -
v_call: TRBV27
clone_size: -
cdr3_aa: ATLGTHEQY

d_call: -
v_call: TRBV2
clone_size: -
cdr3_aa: ASSRGYLYSGNTIY

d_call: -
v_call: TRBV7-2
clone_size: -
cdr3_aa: ASSDSARVIWQF

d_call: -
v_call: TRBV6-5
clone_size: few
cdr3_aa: ASSPDSDYGYT

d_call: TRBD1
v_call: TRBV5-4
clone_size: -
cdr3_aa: ASGPLLGQGNNEQF

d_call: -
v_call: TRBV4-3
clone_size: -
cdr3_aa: ASSQVRQAETQY

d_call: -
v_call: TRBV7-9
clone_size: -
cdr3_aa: ASSPNLITSEKLF

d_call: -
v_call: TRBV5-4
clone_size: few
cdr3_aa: ASSLYGGAQGEAF

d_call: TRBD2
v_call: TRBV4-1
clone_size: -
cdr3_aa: ASSLLAGYETQY

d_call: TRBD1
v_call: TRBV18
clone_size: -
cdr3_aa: ASSGQGENQPQH

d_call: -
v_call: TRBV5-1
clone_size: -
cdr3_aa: ASSLASLARTDTQY

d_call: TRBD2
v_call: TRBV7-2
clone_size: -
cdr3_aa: ASSLVGGRAGEQY

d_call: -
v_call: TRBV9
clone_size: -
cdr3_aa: ASSGGTGRVAEAF

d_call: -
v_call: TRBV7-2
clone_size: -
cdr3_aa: ASSLYVGRPYEQY

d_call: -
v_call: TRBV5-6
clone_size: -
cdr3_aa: ASSVTGYYEQY

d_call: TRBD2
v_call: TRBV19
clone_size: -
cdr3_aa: ASSIGEGRWEQF

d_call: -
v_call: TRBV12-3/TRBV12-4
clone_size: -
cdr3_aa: ASSLSSGGPLH

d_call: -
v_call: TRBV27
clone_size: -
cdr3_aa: ASRRTMGRSYEQY

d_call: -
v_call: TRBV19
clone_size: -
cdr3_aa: ASSIWGPTNEKLF

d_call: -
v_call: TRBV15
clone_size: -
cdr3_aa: ATSRAGGRVTDTQY

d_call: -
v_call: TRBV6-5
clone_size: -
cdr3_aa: ASSSGQPPYGYT